The source of this TCR beta chain is a study of blood T cell repertoires in COVID-19. Looking at the study overall: Whether acute or convalescent, the COVID-19 samples came from the United States, Italy and Spain. T cells, B-cell-depleted T cells, or PBMCs provided the cDNA or gDNA that served as material.

The V gene end was trimmed by 3 bases and the J gene end by 5 bases; junction bases not matched to a gene: 11. Per germline, CDR1 LNHNV and CDR2 YYDKDF (reference sequence). The CDR3 extends over 16 amino acids. Per the original data handling: Reference gene primer amplification in the assay estimated nucleated cell counts. Generated by immunoSEQ multiplex PCR, the TCRdb table keeps only in-frame clones and is missing some. V and J calls and clone size are given by that table; D and trimming were obtained from the DNA. The repertoire has a few hundred thousand clones, approximately 85% of them found once; the top ten carry 2.2%. Two consecutive negative NP/OP PCR tests, clearance, or resolved symptoms defined Cohort 3 recovery.

Sequenced material: PBMCs or T cells enriched from blood (not recorded which). The chain carries TRBV15 and TRBJ1-2; 8 nucleotides line up with TRBD1. The sequence was obtained from a man aged 30 to 39 who had recovered from COVID-19. CDR3 DNA: TGTGCCACCAGCAGGGACAGGGCCCGGACCTCTTATGGCTACACCTTC. This sequence encodes CATSRDRARTSYGYTF.